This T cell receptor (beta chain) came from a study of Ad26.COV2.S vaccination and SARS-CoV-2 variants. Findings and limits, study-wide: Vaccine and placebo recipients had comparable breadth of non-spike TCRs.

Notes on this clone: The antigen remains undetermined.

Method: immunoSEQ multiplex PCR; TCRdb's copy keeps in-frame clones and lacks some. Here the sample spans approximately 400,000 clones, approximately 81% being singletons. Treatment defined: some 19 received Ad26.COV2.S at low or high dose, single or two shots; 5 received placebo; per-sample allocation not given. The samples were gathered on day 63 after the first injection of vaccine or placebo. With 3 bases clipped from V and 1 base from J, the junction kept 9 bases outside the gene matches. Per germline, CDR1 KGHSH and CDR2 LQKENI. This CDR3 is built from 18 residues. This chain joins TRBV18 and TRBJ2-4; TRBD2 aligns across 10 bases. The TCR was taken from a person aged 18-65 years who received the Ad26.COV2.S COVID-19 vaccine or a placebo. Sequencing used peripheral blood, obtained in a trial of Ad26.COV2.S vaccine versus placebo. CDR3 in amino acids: CASSPLAGVVEAKNIQYF. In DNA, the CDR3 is TGTGCCAGCTCACCCCTAGCGGGGGTTGTTGAGGCCAAAAACATTCAGTACTTC.